One sample yielded the 6 T cell receptor beta chains listed below, sequenced in a study of tumor-infiltrating lymphocytes in primary liver carcinoma. The researchers produced TCR beta cDNA from around 500 ng total RNA with a constant-region primer. Slightly modified ARM-PCR served as the procedure for the TCR beta libraries. These libraries came from three rounds of nested multiplex PCR. Each of the first two PCR rounds ran approximately 9 cycles with TRBV1-TRBV30 forward and C-beta reverse primers. TCRdb fed the multiplex PCR reads into MiXCR, producing one record per CDR3 protein. The sample includes about 100,000 distinct CDR3 sequences, under 70% of them seen just once. Unsorted bulk tissue (roughly 19-31 mg) underwent RNA and DNA co-extraction. The sample was liver tumor tissue from sampling region 2. Specified subset: tumor region T2, inferior pole. Receptors were obtained from a woman between 55 and 75 years old with primary liver carcinoma and hepatitis B virus infection.

Notes on this clonotype: The junction does not match germline at one end; this may be a read error. The CDR3 sequence is CVSSLEGVRGGGYTF. CDR3 coding DNA: TGTGTCAGCAGCTTAGAGGGGGTCAGAGGAGGTGGTTACACCTTC. The chain carries TRBV11-2 and TRBJ1-2, with D maybe TRBD1 (6 bases). This CDR3 has 15 amino acids. The germline V gene has CDR1 SGHAT and CDR2 FQNNGV.

Notes on this clonotype: At one end the junction does not follow the germline gene, possibly because of a read error. This chain joins TRBV5-8 and TRBJ2-3, with unresolved D. Germline V gives CDR1 SGHTS, CDR2 YDEGEE. The CDR3 sequence is 15 residues long. CDR3 sequence: CASSLGTHSTDMQYF. Written as DNA, the CDR3 is TGTGCCAGCAGCTTGGGGACCCATTCCACAGATATGCAGTATTTT.

This clonotype appeared many times. The J gene is TRBJ2-1, the V gene TRBV7-8, with 11 positions matching TRBD2. This CDR3 comprises 15 residues. The ends lost 5 bases at V and 10 bases at J; junction bases unmatched: 10. Per the germline V gene, CDR1 is SGHVS and CDR2 is FQNEAQ. Here the CDR3 reads CASSHISGRVFEQFF. The CDR3 region has the DNA TGTGCCAGCAGCCACATTAGCGGGAGGGTCTTCGAGCAGTTCTTC. The full variable domain, with the rest looked up from reference TRBV7-8 and TRBJ2-1, is GAGVSQSPRYKVAKRGQDVALRCDPISGHVSLFWYQQALGQGPEFLTYFQNEAQLDKSGLPSDRFFAERPEGSVSTLKIQRTQQEDSAVYLCASSHISGRVFEQFFGPGTRLTVL.

Remarks on this clonotype: Given the absence of the conserved phenylalanine or tryptophan at the CDR3 end, a read error is likely. The DNA is left out, because the CDR3 cannot be placed on it with certainty; the CDR3 is given as TCRdb lists it. The J gene is TRBJ2-1, the V gene TRBV11-3. Ends included, the CDR3 has 17 residues. Per the germline V gene, CDR1 is SGHNT and CDR2 is YENEEA. CDR3: CASSLGFGWLSYNEQSL.

Turning to this clonotype: This may arise from a read error, as a much more abundant clone is one base away. The rearrangement uses TRBV12-5 and TRBJ2-3; no definite D call. This CDR3 spans 13 amino acids. Germline lookup yields CDR1 LGHNT and CDR2 FRNRAP. The CDR3 DNA reads TGTGTTAGTGGTTTGGGAAAAACAGATACGCAGTATTTT. This sequence encodes CVSGLGKTDTQYF.

The chain carries TRBV10-3 and TRBJ1-5; the D is unclear. The CDR3 is 12 amino acids. Trimming shortened V by 8 bases and J by 4 bases, and 9 bases separated the two germline ends. The germline V gene encodes CDR1 ENHRY and CDR2 SYGVKD. The CDR3 loop is CAIPTRNQPQHF. DNA for the CDR3: TGTGCCATCCCGACGAGAAATCAGCCCCAGCATTTT.